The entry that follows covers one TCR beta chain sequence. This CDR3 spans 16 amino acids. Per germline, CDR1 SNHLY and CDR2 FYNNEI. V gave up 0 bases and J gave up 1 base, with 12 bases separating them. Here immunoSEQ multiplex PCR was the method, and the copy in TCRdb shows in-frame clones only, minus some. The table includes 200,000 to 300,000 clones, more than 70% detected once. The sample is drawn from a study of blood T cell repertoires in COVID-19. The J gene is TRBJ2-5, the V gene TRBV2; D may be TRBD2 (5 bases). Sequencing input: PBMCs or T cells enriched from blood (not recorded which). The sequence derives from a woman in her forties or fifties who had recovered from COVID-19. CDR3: CASSEARGISQETQYF. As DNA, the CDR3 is TGTGCCAGCAGTGAAGCTCGGGGTATTAGCCAAGAGACCCAGTACTTC.